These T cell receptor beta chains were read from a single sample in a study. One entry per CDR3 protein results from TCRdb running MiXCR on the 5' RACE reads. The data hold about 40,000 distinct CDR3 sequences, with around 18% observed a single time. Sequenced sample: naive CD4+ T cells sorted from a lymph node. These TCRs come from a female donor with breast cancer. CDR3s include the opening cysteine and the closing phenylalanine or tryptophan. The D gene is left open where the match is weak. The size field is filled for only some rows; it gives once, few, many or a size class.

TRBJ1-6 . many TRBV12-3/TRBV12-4 CASSLDHSPLHF TGTGCCAGCAGTTTAGACCATTCACCCCTCCACTTT
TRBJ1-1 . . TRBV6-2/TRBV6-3 CASNAGKPNLRSTEAFF TGTGCCAGCAATGCGGGGAAACCTAACCTTAGGAGCACTGAAGCTTTCTTT
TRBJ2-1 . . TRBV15 CATSRGATSSSYNEQFF TGTGCCACCAGCAGAGGGGCCACTTCCTCCTCCTACAATGAGCAGTTCTTC
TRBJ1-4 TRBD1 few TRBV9 CASSVSTGGEKLFF TGTGCCAGCAGCGTATCGACAGGGGGCGAAAAACTGTTTTTT
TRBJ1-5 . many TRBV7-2 CASSLDANQPQHF TGTGCCAGCAGCTTAGATGCGAATCAGCCCCAGCATTTT
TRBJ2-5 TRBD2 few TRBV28 CASSRGLAAGTKTQYF TGTGCCAGCAGTCGTGGGCTAGCGGCCGGGACGAAGACCCAGTACTTC
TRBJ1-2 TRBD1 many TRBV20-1 CSARRQGSGGYTF TGCAGTGCTAGAAGACAGGGATCGGGGGGCTACACCTTC
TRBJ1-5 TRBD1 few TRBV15 CATSGPESRDRHQPQHF TGTGCCACCAGCGGACCCGAGAGCCGGGACAGGCATCAGCCCCAGCATTTT
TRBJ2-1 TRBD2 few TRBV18 CASSLPGTSSNEQFF TGTGCCAGCTCACTACCCGGGACTAGCTCTAATGAGCAGTTCTTC
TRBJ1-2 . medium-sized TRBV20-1 CSASEPANYGYTF TGCAGTGCTAGTGAGCCCGCTAACTATGGCTACACCTTC
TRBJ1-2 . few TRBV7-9 CASSLMDALSYGYTF TGTGCCAGCAGCTTAATGGACGCGTTAAGCTATGGCTACACCTTC
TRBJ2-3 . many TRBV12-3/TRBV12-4 CASSQQNTQYF TGTGCCAGCAGTCAACAAAATACGCAGTATTTT
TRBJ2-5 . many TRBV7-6 CASSAKETQYF TGTGCCAGCAGCGCTAAAGAGACCCAGTACTTC
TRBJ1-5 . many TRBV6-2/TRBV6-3 CASRSGTNLIANQPQHF TGTGCCAGCAGATCCGGGACTAACCTAATCGCCAATCAGCCCCAGCATTTT
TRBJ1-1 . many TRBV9 CASSVQSMNTEAFF TGTGCCAGCAGCGTTCAAAGCATGAACACTGAAGCTTTCTTT
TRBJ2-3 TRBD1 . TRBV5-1 CASSLAGTVTDTQYF TGCGCCAGCAGCTTGGCCGGGACAGTCACAGATACGCAGTATTTT
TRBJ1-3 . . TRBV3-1 CASSALQPNRALGDTIYF TGTGCCAGCAGCGCCTTACAACCGAACAGGGCCCTCGGAGACACCATATATTTT
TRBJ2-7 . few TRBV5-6 CASSPGEWGYEQYF TGTGCCAGCAGCCCCGGGGAGTGGGGTTACGAGCAGTACTTC
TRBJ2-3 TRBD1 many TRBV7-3 CASSPVQGADTQYF TGTGCCAGCAGCCCCGTCCAGGGGGCGGATACGCAGTATTTT
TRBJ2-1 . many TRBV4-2 CASSLRGITNEQFF TGTGCCAGCAGCCTGAGAGGCATAACTAATGAGCAGTTCTTC
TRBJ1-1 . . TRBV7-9 CASSRATETEAFF TGTGCCAGCAGCCGGGCAACTGAGACTGAAGCTTTCTTT
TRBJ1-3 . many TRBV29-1 CSVGGGRDGNTIYF TGCAGCGTTGGTGGGGGCAGGGATGGAAACACCATATATTTT
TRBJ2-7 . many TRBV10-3 CAISETGPYEQYF TGTGCCATCAGTGAGACAGGACCATACGAGCAGTACTTC
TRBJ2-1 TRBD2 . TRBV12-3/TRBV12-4 CASSLAGGQYEQFF TGTGCCAGCAGTTTGGCGGGAGGGCAGTATGAGCAGTTCTTC
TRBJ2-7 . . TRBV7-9 CASSPRDEGSYEQYF TGTGCCAGCAGCCCGAGGGACGAGGGCTCCTACGAGCAGTACTTC
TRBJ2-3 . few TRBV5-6 CASSFDITRDTQYF TGTGCCAGCAGCTTTGATATAACGAGAGATACGCAGTATTTT
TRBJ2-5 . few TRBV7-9 CASSLVGSAQETQYF TGTGCCAGCAGCTTAGTTGGTAGCGCCCAAGAGACCCAGTACTTC
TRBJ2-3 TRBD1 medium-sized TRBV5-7 CASSLYLPGQGGDTQYF TGTGCCAGCAGCTTGTACTTACCGGGACAGGGTGGAGATACGCAGTATTTT
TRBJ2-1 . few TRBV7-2 CASSDYNRDEQFF TGTGCCAGCTCGGATTATAACAGGGATGAGCAGTTCTTC
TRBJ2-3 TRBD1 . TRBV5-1 CASSSGQGGTDTQYF TGCGCCAGCAGCTCGGGACAGGGGGGCACAGATACGCAGTATTTT
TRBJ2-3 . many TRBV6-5 CATATTTDTQYF TGTGCCACCGCGACTACCACAGATACGCAGTATTTT
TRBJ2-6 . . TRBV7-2 CASSSQWGSGANVLTF TGTGCCAGCAGCTCACAATGGGGCTCTGGGGCCAACGTCCTGACTTTC
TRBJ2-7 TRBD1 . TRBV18 CASPPGVGQSFPEQYF TGTGCCAGCCCACCAGGGGTGGGACAGTCCTTTCCCGAGCAGTACTTC